A selection of T cell receptor beta chains follows, all from one sample in a study of blood T cells in healthy people across ages. One entry per CDR3 protein, called by TCRdb with MiXCR from the 5' RACE reads. Here the sample spans about 1.5 million distinct CDR3 sequences, 35% to 45% being singletons. The source material was blood. Receptor source: a woman younger than 30 in good health. Each CDR3 is given with its conserved first and last residue. The D gene is left open where the match is weak. Rows may omit the clone size; those that give it use once, few, many or a size class.

clone_size,v_call,d_call,j_call,cdr3_aa,cdr3_nt
few,TRBV29-1,-,TRBJ1-2,CSLSEGSYGYTF,TGCAGCCTTTCGGAGGGATCCTATGGCTACACCTTC
-,TRBV6-2/TRBV6-3,-,TRBJ1-1,CASSYSRVISEDFF,TGTGCCAGCAGTTACTCCAGGGTTATTTCTGAAGATTTCTTT
few,TRBV11-2,-,TRBJ2-1,CASRPRTNYNEQFF,TGTGCCAGCAGACCGAGGACGAACTACAATGAGCAGTTCTTC
-,TRBV9,TRBD1,TRBJ1-1,CASRHRGPNTEAFF,TGTGCCAGCAGACACAGGGGCCCGAACACTGAAGCTTTCTTT
-,TRBV9,-,TRBJ1-2,CASSVDSSSGYTF,TGTGCCAGCAGCGTAGACAGTTCGTCCGGCTACACCTTC
few,TRBV19,TRBD1,TRBJ1-2,CASSRQGNGYTF,TGTGCCAGTAGCCGACAGGGGAATGGCTACACCTTC
-,TRBV6-1,TRBD1,TRBJ2-7,CASSEGQGGVYEQYF,TGTGCCAGCAGTGAAGGACAGGGTGGGGTCTACGAGCAGTACTTC
-,TRBV24-1,TRBD2,TRBJ2-7,CATSDSGTSYEQYF,TGTGCCACCAGTGACTCCGGGACTAGCTACGAGCAGTACTTC
-,TRBV28,-,TRBJ1-2,CASSDQGAYGYTF,TGTGCCAGCAGTGACCAAGGCGCCTATGGCTACACCTTC
-,TRBV12-3/TRBV12-4,-,TRBJ1-1,CASSFGGFGVAEAFF,TGTGCCAGCAGTTTTGGAGGCTTCGGGGTTGCTGAAGCTTTCTTT
-,TRBV9,-,TRBJ1-1,CASKGQDGGPEAFF,TGTGCCAGCAAAGGTCAGGACGGAGGTCCTGAAGCTTTCTTT
-,TRBV5-1,TRBD2,TRBJ2-7,CASSLVAGAQEEQYF,TGCGCCAGCAGCTTGGTGGCGGGAGCCCAGGAAGAGCAGTACTTC
-,TRBV24-1,-,TRBJ2-2,CATSDYGTGELFF,TGTGCCACCAGTGATTACGGCACCGGGGAGCTGTTTTTT
few,TRBV15,-,TRBJ1-4,CATSPDSGRKEKLFF,TGTGCCACCAGCCCCGACAGTGGGAGAAAGGAAAAACTGTTTTTT
-,TRBV29-1,-,TRBJ2-7,CSAGGLYSYEQYF,TGCAGCGCCGGCGGTCTGTACTCCTACGAGCAGTACTTC
-,TRBV3-1,-,TRBJ2-7,CASSQDPRDTFTYEQYF,TGTGCCAGCAGCCAAGATCCCCGGGACACGTTTACCTACGAGCAGTACTTC
few,TRBV15,TRBD2,TRBJ2-1,CATSMQRERGEQFF,TGTGCCACCAGTATGCAGCGGGAGAGGGGTGAGCAGTTCTTC
-,TRBV5-5,-,TRBJ2-3,CASSLFGGTITDTQYF,TGTGCCAGCAGCTTATTCGGGGGCACTATCACAGATACGCAGTATTTT
-,TRBV6-2/TRBV6-3,-,TRBJ2-7,CASSYSRGGRTYEQYF,TGTGCCAGCAGTTACTCGAGAGGGGGTCGCACCTACGAGCAGTACTTC
many,TRBV12-3/TRBV12-4,TRBD1,TRBJ2-5,CASSRRQGETQYF,TGTGCCAGCAGCCGAAGACAGGGAGAGACCCAGTACTTC
-,TRBV5-1,-,TRBJ2-1,CASSLEGADSYNEQFF,TGCGCCAGCAGCTTGGAAGGGGCCGACTCCTACAATGAGCAGTTCTTC
-,TRBV9,TRBD1,TRBJ2-1,CASSVLGTGNYNEQFF,TGTGCCAGCAGCGTATTAGGGACAGGGAATTACAATGAGCAGTTCTTC
-,TRBV20-1,-,TRBJ1-1,CSARGAPDRPIQEAFF,TGCAGTGCTAGAGGGGCTCCAGACAGGCCCATCCAAGAAGCTTTCTTT
-,TRBV29-1,-,TRBJ2-1,CSVTGTQDNYNEQFF,TGCAGCGTCACCGGGACACAAGACAACTACAATGAGCAGTTCTTC
-,TRBV4-3,-,TRBJ1-6,CASSRKSSTYNSPLHF,TGCGCCAGCAGCCGAAAATCTTCTACGTATAATTCACCCCTCCACTTT
once,TRBV7-9,-,TRBJ1-1,CASSLQGEGEAFF,TGTGCCAGCAGCTTACAAGGGGAGGGTGAAGCTTTCTTT
-,TRBV6-5,TRBD1,TRBJ1-4,CASRYRGGNEKLFF,TGTGCCAGCAGATACAGGGGAGGGAATGAAAAACTGTTTTTT
-,TRBV11-2,TRBD2,TRBJ2-7,CASSLVSGRSNEQYF,TGTGCCAGCAGCTTAGTAAGCGGGAGGTCCAATGAGCAGTACTTC
-,TRBV19,-,TRBJ2-1,CASSIVLSDNEQFF,TGTGCCAGTAGTATAGTGCTTTCGGACAATGAGCAGTTCTTC
-,TRBV27,TRBD1,TRBJ2-7,CASSFGRQGAYYEQYF,TGTGCCAGCAGTTTTGGCCGACAGGGGGCCTACTACGAGCAGTACTTC
-,TRBV7-2,-,TRBJ2-7,CASSLASVGYSYEQYF,TGTGCCAGCAGCTTAGCTTCGGTCGGGTACTCCTACGAGCAGTACTTC
few,TRBV12-5,TRBD2,TRBJ2-5,CASGLELAERETQYF,TGTGCTAGTGGTTTGGAGCTAGCGGAGAGAGAGACCCAGTACTTC
many,TRBV4-1,-,TRBJ2-7,CASSQRDGAYEQYF,TGCGCCAGCAGCCAGAGGGACGGGGCCTACGAGCAGTACTTC
-,TRBV7-9,TRBD1,TRBJ2-4,CASSSTRTGRNIQYF,TGTGCCAGCAGCTCTACTAGGACAGGGAGAAACATTCAGTACTTC
-,TRBV20-1,TRBD2,TRBJ2-5,CSATYKTSGETQYF,TGCAGTGCTACATACAAGACTAGCGGGGAGACCCAGTACTTC
once,TRBV15,-,TRBJ2-1,CATSRGARDTLSSYNEQFF,TGTGCCACCAGCAGAGGAGCCCGGGACACTTTGAGCTCCTACAATGAGCAGTTCTTC
-,TRBV7-2,-,TRBJ1-1,CASSLRDGGQTEAFF,TGTGCCAGCAGCCTAAGGGACGGGGGGCAGACTGAAGCTTTCTTT
few,TRBV6-2/TRBV6-3,TRBD1,TRBJ1-2,CASSRQGAYYGYTF,TGTGCCAGCAGCAGACAGGGGGCTTACTATGGCTACACCTTC
-,TRBV28,-,TRBJ2-5,CASSSIGAGVETQYF,TGTGCCAGCAGTTCTATAGGGGCAGGGGTAGAGACCCAGTACTTC
-,TRBV7-7,TRBD1,TRBJ1-4,CASSSTGGTNEELFF,TGTGCCAGCAGCTCGACAGGGGGGACTAATGAAGAACTGTTTTTT
few,TRBV5-6,TRBD1,TRBJ1-2,CASSPQQGQGFYGYTF,TGTGCCAGCAGCCCCCAGCAGGGACAGGGGTTCTATGGCTACACCTTC
-,TRBV12-5,-,TRBJ1-5,CASGLEGGQPQHF,TGTGCTAGTGGTTTGGAAGGTGGGCAGCCCCAGCATTTT
-,TRBV6-2/TRBV6-3,-,TRBJ2-4,CASSASARLQQYF,TGTGCCAGCAGTGCGAGCGCCCGCCTCCAGCAGTACTTC
-,TRBV12-3/TRBV12-4,TRBD2,TRBJ2-1,CASRGRAGANEQFF,TGTGCCAGCAGGGGACGAGCGGGAGCCAATGAGCAGTTCTTC
once,TRBV7-9,-,TRBJ2-1,CASSWRTVEQFF,TGTGCCAGCAGCTGGAGGACAGTTGAGCAGTTCTTC
few,TRBV12-3/TRBV12-4,TRBD1,TRBJ2-1,CASSYTGEAYNEQFF,TGTGCCAGCAGTTATACAGGGGAAGCCTACAATGAGCAGTTCTTC
few,TRBV6-6,-,TRBJ1-2,CASSAQVRGYTF,TGTGCCAGCAGTGCGCAGGTCCGTGGCTACACCTTC
-,TRBV12-3/TRBV12-4,-,TRBJ1-5,CASSSAGKGQPQHF,TGTGCCAGCAGTTCCGCGGGGAAGGGTCAGCCCCAGCATTTT
-,TRBV27,-,TRBJ1-5,CASSPHRNQPQHF,TGTGCCAGCAGTCCGCACAGGAATCAGCCCCAGCATTTT
few,TRBV4-3,-,TRBJ2-3,CASSQVTVSDTQYF,TGCGCCAGCAGCCAAGTTACAGTTTCAGATACGCAGTATTTT